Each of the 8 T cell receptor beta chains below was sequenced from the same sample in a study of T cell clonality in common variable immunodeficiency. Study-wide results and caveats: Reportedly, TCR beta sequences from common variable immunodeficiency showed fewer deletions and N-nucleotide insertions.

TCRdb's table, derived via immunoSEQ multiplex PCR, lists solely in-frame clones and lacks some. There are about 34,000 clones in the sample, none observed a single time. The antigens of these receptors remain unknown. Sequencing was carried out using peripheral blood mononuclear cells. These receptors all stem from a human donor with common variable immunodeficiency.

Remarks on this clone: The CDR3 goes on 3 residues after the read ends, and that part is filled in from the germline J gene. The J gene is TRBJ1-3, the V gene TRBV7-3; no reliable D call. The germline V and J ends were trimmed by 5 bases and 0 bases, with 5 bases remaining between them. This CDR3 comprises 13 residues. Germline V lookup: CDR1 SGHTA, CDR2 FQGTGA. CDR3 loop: CASSAGSGNTIYF. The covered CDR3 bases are TGTGCCAGCAGCGCGGGCTCTGGAAACACC.

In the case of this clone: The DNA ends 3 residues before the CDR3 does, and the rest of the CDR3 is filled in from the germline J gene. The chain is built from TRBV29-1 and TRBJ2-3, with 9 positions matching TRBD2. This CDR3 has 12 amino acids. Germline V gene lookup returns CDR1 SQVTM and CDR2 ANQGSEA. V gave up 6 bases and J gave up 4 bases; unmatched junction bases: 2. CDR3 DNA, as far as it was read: TGCAGCGTCGGACTAGCGCCAGATACG. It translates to CSVGLAPDT. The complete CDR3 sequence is CSVGLAPDTQYF.

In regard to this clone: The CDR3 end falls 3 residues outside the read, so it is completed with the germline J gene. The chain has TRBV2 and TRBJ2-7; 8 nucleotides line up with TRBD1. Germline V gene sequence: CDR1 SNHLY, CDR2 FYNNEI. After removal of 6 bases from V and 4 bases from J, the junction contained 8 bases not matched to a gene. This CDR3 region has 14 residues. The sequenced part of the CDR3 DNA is TGTGCCAGCAGGAAGGACAGGGTAAATTACGAG. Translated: CASRKDRVNYE. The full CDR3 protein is CASRKDRVNYEQYF.

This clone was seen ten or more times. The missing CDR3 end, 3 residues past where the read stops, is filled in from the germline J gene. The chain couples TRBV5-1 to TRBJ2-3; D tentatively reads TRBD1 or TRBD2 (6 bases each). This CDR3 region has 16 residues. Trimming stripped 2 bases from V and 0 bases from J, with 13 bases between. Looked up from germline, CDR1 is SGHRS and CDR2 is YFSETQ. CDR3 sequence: CASSFKGGTSTDTQYF. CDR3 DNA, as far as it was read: TGCGCCAGCAGCTTTAAGGGCGGGACAAGCACAGATACG.

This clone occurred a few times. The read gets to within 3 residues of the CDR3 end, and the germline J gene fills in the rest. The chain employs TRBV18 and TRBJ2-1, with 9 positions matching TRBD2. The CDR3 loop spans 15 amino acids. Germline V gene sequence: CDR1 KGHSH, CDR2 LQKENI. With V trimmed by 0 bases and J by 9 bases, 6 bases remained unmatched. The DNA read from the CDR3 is TGTGCCAGCTCACCACCTAGCGGGAGTGGGGGTGAG. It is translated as CASSPPSGSGGE. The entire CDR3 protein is CASSPPSGSGGEQFF.

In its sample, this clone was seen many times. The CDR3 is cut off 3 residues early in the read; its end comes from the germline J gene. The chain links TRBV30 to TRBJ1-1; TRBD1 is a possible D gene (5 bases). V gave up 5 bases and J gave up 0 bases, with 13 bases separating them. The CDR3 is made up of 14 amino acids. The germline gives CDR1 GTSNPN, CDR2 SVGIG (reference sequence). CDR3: CAWGRGRMNTEAFF. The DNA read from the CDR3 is TGTGCCTGGGGGAGGGGCCGGATGAACACTGAA. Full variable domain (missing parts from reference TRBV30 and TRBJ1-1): SQTIHQWPATLVQPVGSPLSLECTVEGTSNPNLYWYRQAAGRGLQLLFYSVGIGQISSEVPQNLSASRPQDRQFILSSKKLLLSDSGFYLCAWGRGRMNTEAFFGQGTRLTVV.

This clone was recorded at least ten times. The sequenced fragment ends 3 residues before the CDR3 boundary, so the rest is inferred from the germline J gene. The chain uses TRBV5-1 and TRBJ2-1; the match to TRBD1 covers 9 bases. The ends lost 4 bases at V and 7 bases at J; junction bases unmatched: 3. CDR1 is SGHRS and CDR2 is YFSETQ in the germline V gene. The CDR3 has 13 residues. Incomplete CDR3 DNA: TGCGCCAGCAGCGCGGGACAGGGTAATGAG. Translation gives CASSAGQGNE. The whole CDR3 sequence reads CASSAGQGNEQFF.

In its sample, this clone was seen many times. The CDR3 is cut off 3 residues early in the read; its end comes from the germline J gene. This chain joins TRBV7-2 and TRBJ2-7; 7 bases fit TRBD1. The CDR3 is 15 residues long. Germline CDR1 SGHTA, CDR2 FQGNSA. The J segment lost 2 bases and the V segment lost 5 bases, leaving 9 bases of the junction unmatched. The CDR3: CASSQGGQSPYEQYF. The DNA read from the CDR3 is TGTGCCAGCAGCCAAGGGGGACAGTCTCCCTACGAG.